What follows are 29 T cell receptor beta chains derived from one specimen sequenced in a study of blood T cell repertoires in COVID-19. Clones were read by immunoSEQ multiplex PCR, and TCRdb kept only the in-frame ones, dropping some. The table includes about 380,000 clones, about 85% detected once. Specimen: peripheral blood. The receptors stem from a woman aged 18-29 years with acute or convalescent COVID-19.

This rearrangement joins TRBV6-5 to TRBJ2-7; 8 bases agree with TRBD1. CDR1 MNHEY and CDR2 SVGAGI come from the germline V gene. The CDR3 consists of 14 residues. V was pared by 8 bases and J by 8 bases, with 14 bases of the junction left unmatched. CDR3 residues: CASCLDRALNKQYF. The CDR3 DNA sequence: TGTGCCAGCTGCTTGGACAGGGCGTTAAATAAGCAGTACTTC.

The chain joins TRBV25-1 to TRBJ1-2, with 7 bases lining up with TRBD1. V lost 0 bases, J lost 6 bases, and 7 bases stayed unmatched. The CDR3 spans 15 residues. Per germline, CDR1 MGHDK and CDR2 SYGVNS. Here the CDR3 reads CASSEYIGGGDGYTF. The DNA for the CDR3 is TGTGCCAGCAGTGAATATATAGGAGGGGGCGATGGCTACACCTTC.

The rearrangement links TRBV5-1 to TRBJ1-1; TRBD1 might be the D (6 bases). Germline V gene data show CDR1 as SGHRS and CDR2 as YFSETQ. The ends were cut back, 2 bases at V and 1 base at J, with 9 bases in the middle. There are 14 residues in the CDR3. CDR3 nucleotide sequence: TGCGCCAGCAGCTTAACGACAGGGAACACTGAAGCTTTCTTT. Amino acids: CASSLTTGNTEAFF.

This clone was observed a single time. The V gene is TRBV14, the J gene TRBJ2-1, with D hard to call. The CDR3 sequence is 14 residues long. Trimming left V 5 bases short and J 3 bases short, with 11 bases between. The germline V gene encodes CDR1 SGHDN and CDR2 FVKESK. The CDR3 nucleotides read TGTGCCAGCAGCACAGACGATTTCTACAATGAGCAGTTCTTC. Translating it yields CASSTDDFYNEQFF. Based on the CDR3 plus reference TRBV14 and TRBJ2-1, the full variable domain is EAGVTQFPSHSVIEKGQTVTLRCDPISGHDNLYWYRRVMGKEIKFLLHFVKESKQDESGMPNNRFLAERTGGTYSTLKVQPAELEDSGVYFCASSTDDFYNEQFFGPGTRLTVL.

The chain joins TRBV27 to TRBJ1-2, with no clear D. The V gene's germline CDR1 is MNHEY and CDR2 SMNVEV (reference sequence). Trimming stripped 4 bases from V and 0 bases from J, with 9 bases between. The CDR3 has 14 amino acids. CDR3: CASSSFAANYGYTF. CDR3 bases: TGTGCCAGCAGTTCGTTTGCAGCTAACTATGGCTACACCTTC.

This chain connects TRBV3-1 (or the pseudogene TRBV3-2) to TRBJ1-1; 7 bases fit TRBD1. Germline CDR1 reads LGHDT; CDR2 reads YNNKEL (reference sequence). CDR3 length: 17 amino acids. V gave up 6 bases and J gave up 0 bases; unmatched junction bases: 13. The CDR3 DNA follows: TGTGCCAGCAGACACCTCGCGGAGGGGGCCTTGAACACTGAAGCTTTCTTT. It specifies CASRHLAEGALNTEAFF.

The chain has TRBV7-7 and TRBJ2-5; 8 positions agree with TRBD1. V shed 3 bases and J 0 bases; nucleotides not matched to a gene: 3. The CDR3 length is 15 residues. Germline values: CDR1 SSHAT, CDR2 FNYEAQ (reference sequence). The CDR3 DNA reads TGTGCCAGCAGCTTTTCGACAGGGGACCAAGAGACCCAGTACTTC. Amino acids: CASSFSTGDQETQYF.

The chain uses TRBV3-1 (or the pseudogene TRBV3-2) and TRBJ2-1; weak D call: TRBD2 (5 bases). CDR1 and CDR2 from the germline V gene are LGHDT and YNNKEL (reference sequence). V gave up 0 bases and J gave up 4 bases, with 13 bases separating them. This CDR3 comprises 16 residues. CDR3 nucleotides: TGTGCCAGCAGCCAAGACCGGGGTCCACCTTACAATGAGCAGTTCTTC. Amino acids: CASSQDRGPPYNEQFF.

The CDR3, as DNA: TGTGCCAGCAGCAGGCGGGGGGGCCTCGAGACCCAGTACTTC. This encodes CASSRRGGLETQYF. The chain is built from TRBV3-1 (or the pseudogene TRBV3-2) and TRBJ2-5; 9 positions match TRBD2. Germline CDR1 and CDR2: LGHDT and YNNKEL (reference sequence). This CDR3 region has 14 residues. With 5 bases clipped from V and 5 bases from J, the junction kept 6 bases outside the gene matches.

This clone appeared a single time. The CDR3: CASSADRGREKLFF. The CDR3 DNA follows: TGTGCCAGCAGCGCTGACAGGGGGAGGGAGAAACTGTTTTTT. The gene calls are TRBV2 and TRBJ1-4, with TRBD1 matching 9 bases. The CDR3 covers 14 residues. Germline CDR1 reads SNHLY; CDR2 reads FYNNEI. V shed 6 bases, J shed 11 bases, and the junction held 10 bases outside the gene matches.

This chain links TRBV6-1 with TRBJ1-2; D is possibly TRBD1 (5 bases). The germline gives CDR1 MNHNS, CDR2 SASEGT. Trimming removed 6 bases at V and 3 bases at J, with 14 bases between. CDR3 length: 14 amino acids. CDR3 DNA: TGTGCCAGCAGGCGAGACAGTCAGGACTATGGCTACACCTTC. Its translation: CASRRDSQDYGYTF.

About this clone: A junction end diverges from the germline sequence, so it may reflect a read error. The genes are TRBV6-1 and TRBJ2-5, with D possibly TRBD1 on 6 matching bases. This CDR3 is 17 amino acids long. Germline CDR1 reads MNHNS; CDR2 reads SASEGT. The CDR3 DNA reads TGTGCCAGCAGGGAAGGAGGCAGGGGTATTTTGACGGAGACCCAGTACTTC. Translated, it gives CASREGGRGILTETQYF.

At least ten counts were recorded for this clone. The V and J genes are TRBV7-9 and TRBJ2-7, with TRBD2 matching 10 bases. CDR1 and CDR2 (germline): SEHNR, FQNEAQ (reference sequence). The CDR3 has 15 residues. Trimming removed 7 bases from V and 3 bases from J; junction bases left unmatched: 9. CDR3 DNA: TGTGCCAGCACGTTGGCTAGCGGGAGTATCTACGAGCAGTACTTC. Its translation is CASTLASGSIYEQYF.

This chain uses TRBV21-1 with TRBJ2-2; the D segment call TRBD2 is taken from the table without a DNA check. TRBV21-1 constitutes a pseudogene. This CDR3 spans 19 amino acids. The CDR3 nucleotides read TGTGCCAGCAGCAAAGAGGGACTAGCGGGGGGGCCCGTCACCGGGGAGCTGTTTTTT. Protein product: CASSKEGLAGGPVTGELFF.

This clone was detected once. The gene calls are TRBV30 and TRBJ2-7; D is perhaps TRBD1 (5 bases). The CDR3 is made up of 12 amino acids. Trimming took off 7 bases at V and 1 base at J, with 11 bases between the two ends. CDR1 and CDR2 (germline): GTSNPN, SVGIG (reference sequence). CDR3 sequence reads: CASKGASYEQYF. CDR3 nucleotides: TGTGCCTCAAAAGGGGCATCCTACGAGCAGTACTTC.

This clone was detected many times. In nucleotides, the CDR3 is TGTGCCAGCAGTCCCCAGGGGGGTCGTTCACCCCTCCACTTT. Protein: CASSPQGGRSPLHF. The rearrangement links TRBV27 to TRBJ1-6; 7 nucleotides agree with TRBD1. The length of the CDR3 is 14 residues. V dropped 5 bases and J dropped 9; count of bases not matched to a gene: 7. Germline V lookup: CDR1 MNHEY, CDR2 SMNVEV (reference sequence).

This sequence joins TRBV9 and TRBJ1-6, with a tentative D call TRBD1 (6 bases). The germline V gene has CDR1 SGDLS and CDR2 YYNGEE. Trimming pared 5 bases from V and 2 bases from J, leaving 14 bases between. The CDR3 extends over 16 amino acids. The CDR3 nucleotides read TGTGCCAGCAGTGAGACAGGCCTTGCCTATAATTCACCCCTCCACTTT. Residues: CASSETGLAYNSPLHF.

The J gene is TRBJ2-3, the V gene TRBV19; unclear D gene. Trimming shortened V by 3 bases and J by 2 bases, and 9 bases separated the two germline ends. This CDR3 comprises 14 residues. Germline CDR1 and CDR2: LNHDA and SQIVND (reference sequence). This chain's CDR3 is CASSIRLPTDTQYF. DNA for the CDR3: TGTGCCAGTAGTATTAGATTGCCCACAGATACGCAGTATTTT.

This clone was counted only a few times. The chain joins TRBV2 to TRBJ1-6; no clear D. The V gene lost 3 bases and the J gene lost 7 bases, with 7 bases spanning the gap. The CDR3 is 13 amino acids. Germline V gives CDR1 SNHLY, CDR2 FYNNEI. The CDR3: CASSEATNSPLHF. Written as DNA, the CDR3 is TGTGCCAGCAGTGAGGCGACAAATTCACCCCTCCACTTT.

This clone was seen more than once but under ten times. The V gene is TRBV10-1, the J gene TRBJ2-1; TRBD1 might be the D (6 bases). This CDR3 is 13 amino acids long. The V end lost 2 bases, the J end lost 9 bases, and 11 bases lay between the germline ends. Germline loops: CDR1 WNHNN, CDR2 SYGVQD (reference sequence). The CDR3 here is CASSEGQTGEQFF. The CDR3 DNA is TGCGCCAGCAGTGAGGGTCAGACAGGTGAGCAGTTCTTC.

On this clone: The same CDR3 is also encoded by other DNA sequences in this sample. This chain links TRBV6-5 with TRBJ2-3; 7 nucleotides align to TRBD1. With V trimmed by 6 bases and J by 3 bases, 6 bases remained unmatched. CDR1 MNHEY and CDR2 SVGAGI come from the germline V gene. The length of the CDR3 is 14 residues. The CDR3 sequence is CASSRTGDTDTQYF. The CDR3 DNA reads as TGTGCCAGCAGCCGGACAGGAGATACAGATACGCAGTATTTT.

V and J are TRBV2 and TRBJ2-7, with 9 bases identical to TRBD1. V trimming: 6 bases; J trimming: 5 bases; junction bases outside the gene matches: 8. This CDR3 is 14 amino acids long. Germline V gene data show CDR1 as SNHLY and CDR2 as FYNNEI. CDR3 in DNA: TGTGCCAGCAGGGCCGGGACAGGGAGGAACGAGCAGTACTTC. It specifies CASRAGTGRNEQYF.

The chain links TRBV24-1 to TRBJ1-5; tentative D call: TRBD1 (5 bases). Germline-derived CDR1 and CDR2 are KGHDR and SFDVKD. V was cut by 6 bases and J by 0 bases, with 8 bases left in between. The CDR3 is 14 residues long. The CDR3 DNA sequence: TGTGCCACCAGTCGGGGGTGTAGCAATCAGCCCCAGCATTTT. Protein sequence: CATSRGCSNQPQHF.

This chain joins TRBV19 and TRBJ2-4; D unclear. Germline V gene data show CDR1 as LNHDA and CDR2 as SQIVND (reference sequence). CDR3 length: 16 amino acids. Trimming took 1 base from V and 0 from J, leaving 10 bases between them. The DNA for the CDR3 is TGTGCCAGTAGTATAGTCCCCCCGGTAGCCAAAAACATTCAGTACTTC. It specifies CASSIVPPVAKNIQYF.

The chain links TRBV7-6 to TRBJ1-1, with a tentative D call TRBD1 (6 bases). The CDR3 loop spans 17 amino acids. Germline V gives CDR1 SGHVS, CDR2 FNYEAQ. V was shortened by 3 bases and J by 0 bases, with 17 bases between the two germline ends. The CDR3 sequence: CASSLLSQGPLNTEAFF. In DNA form, the CDR3 reads TGTGCCAGCAGCTTGCTCTCACAGGGCCCCTTGAACACTGAAGCTTTCTTT.

This chain links TRBV14 with TRBJ2-7; 7 positions agree with TRBD2. V shed 6 bases and J 7 bases; nucleotides not matched to a gene: 12. CDR3 length: 14 residues. From germline, CDR1 is SGHDN and CDR2 FVKESK. The CDR3 is CASSPAGPAREQYF. As DNA, the CDR3 is TGTGCCAGCAGTCCAGCGGGACCCGCTAGAGAGCAGTACTTC. The whole variable domain, filled in from reference TRBV14 and TRBJ2-7, reads EAGVTQFPSHSVIEKGQTVTLRCDPISGHDNLYWYRRVMGKEIKFLLHFVKESKQDESGMPNNRFLAERTGGTYSTLKVQPAELEDSGVYFCASSPAGPAREQYFGPGTRLTVT.

The rearrangement uses TRBV12-3 or TRBV12-4 and TRBJ1-1, with a tentative D call TRBD1 (6 bases). V dropped 6 bases and J dropped 6 bases, with 14 bases sitting between them. The CDR3 consists of 13 residues. DNA of the CDR3: TGTGCCAGCAGCCAGGGGATCCTGGCTGAAGCTTTCTTT. It codes for CASSQGILAEAFF.

The chain joins TRBV5-1 to TRBJ1-2; TRBD1 matches 7 bases. J lost 3 bases, V lost 4 bases, and 6 bases had no gene match. The CDR3 has 14 amino acids. Germline V gene sequence: CDR1 SGHRS, CDR2 YFSETQ. The CDR3 sequence is CASSRRTGDYGYTF. The CDR3 DNA reads TGCGCCAGCAGCCGTAGGACAGGTGACTATGGCTACACCTTC.

This rearrangement joins TRBV14 to TRBJ2-7, with TRBD2 identical over 8 bases. CDR3 length equals 14 residues. Losses at the gene ends were 8 bases for V and 3 bases for J; bases not matched to a gene: 9. Per the germline V gene, CDR1 is SGHDN and CDR2 is FVKESK. The CDR3 nucleotides are TGTGCCAGCGGTCGGGCGGGAGGCTACTACGAGCAGTACTTC. This codes for CASGRAGGYYEQYF. Full variable domain (rest looked up from reference TRBV14 and TRBJ2-7): EAGVTQFPSHSVIEKGQTVTLRCDPISGHDNLYWYRRVMGKEIKFLLHFVKESKQDESGMPNNRFLAERTGGTYSTLKVQPAELEDSGVYFCASGRAGGYYEQYFGPGTRLTVT.